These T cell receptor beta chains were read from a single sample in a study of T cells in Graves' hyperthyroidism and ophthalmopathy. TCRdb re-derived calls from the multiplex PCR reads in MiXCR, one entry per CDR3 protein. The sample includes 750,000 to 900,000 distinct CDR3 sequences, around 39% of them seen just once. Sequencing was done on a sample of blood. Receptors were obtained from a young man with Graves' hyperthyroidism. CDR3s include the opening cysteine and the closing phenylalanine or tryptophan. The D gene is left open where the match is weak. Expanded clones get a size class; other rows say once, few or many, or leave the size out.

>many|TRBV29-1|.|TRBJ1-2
TGCAGCGTTGAAAGGAAGGAGACTAACTATGGCTACACCTTC
CSVERKETNYGYTF
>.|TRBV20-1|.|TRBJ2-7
TGCAGTGCCCCAAGATGGACCGGGACAAGGGGGAACGAGCAGTACTTC
CSAPRWTGTRGNEQYF
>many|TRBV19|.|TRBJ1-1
TGTGCCAGTAGTATTGAGGTTTGGACTGAAGCTTTCTTT
CASSIEVWTEAFF
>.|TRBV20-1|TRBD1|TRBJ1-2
TGCAGTGTTTTGGGACAGATTAACTATGGCTACACCTTC
CSVLGQINYGYTF
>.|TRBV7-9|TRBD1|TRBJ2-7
TGTGCCAGCAGCTTTAACCCGGGACAGGGGCACGAGCAGTACTTC
CASSFNPGQGHEQYF
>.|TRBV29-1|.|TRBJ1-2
TGCAGCGTTGCCGGGACGGAGGCCGACTCTGGAAACACCTTC
CSVAGTEADSGNTF
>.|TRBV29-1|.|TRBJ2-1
TGCAGCGTTGAAAGGGCCAATGAGCAGTTCTTT
CSVERANEQFF
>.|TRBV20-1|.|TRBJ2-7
TGCAGTGCTAAGAACCGGGACAGAAAACGGGACTCACTAGAGGAGCAGTACTTC
CSAKNRDRKRDSLEEQYF
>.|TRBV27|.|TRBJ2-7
TGTGCCAGCAGTTTCGGCGGGCCGCTCTACGAGCAGTACTTC
CASSFGGPLYEQYF
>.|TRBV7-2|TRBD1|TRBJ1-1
TGTGCCAGCAGTTACTCAGACAGGGCTGGTGAAGCTTTCTTT
CASSYSDRAGEAFF
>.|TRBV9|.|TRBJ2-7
TGTGCCAGCAGCCCAAGGACGGACGAATACGAGCAGTACTTC
CASSPRTDEYEQYF
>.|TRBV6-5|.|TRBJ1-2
TGTGCCAGCAGTTCTTTAATCGGGATTAATGGCTACACCTTC
CASSSLIGINGYTF
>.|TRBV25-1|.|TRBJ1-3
TGTGCCAGCAGTGAAGGACGAGTGAGCTCTGGAAACACCATATATTTT
CASSEGRVSSGNTIYF
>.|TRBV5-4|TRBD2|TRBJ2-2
TGTGCCAGCAGCTTTCCGCGCGGGGGGGCCCATATAACCGGGGAGCTGTTTTTT
CASSFPRGGAHITGELFF
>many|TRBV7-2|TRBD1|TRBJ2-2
TGTGCCAGCAGATTCGGGACAGGGAACACCGGGGAGCTGTTTTTT
CASRFGTGNTGELFF
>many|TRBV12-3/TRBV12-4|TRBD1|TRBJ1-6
TGTGCCAGCAGTTTGGGACAGGGAATGGCTTCACCCCTCCACTTT
CASSLGQGMASPLHF
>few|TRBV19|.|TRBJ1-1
TGTGCCAGTAGTATAGCCGGTTTAGGCACTGAAGCTTTCTTT
CASSIAGLGTEAFF
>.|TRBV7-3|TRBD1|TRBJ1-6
TGTGCCAGCACCTCAAGGACAGGGGACGGATCACCCCTCCACTTT
CASTSRTGDGSPLHF
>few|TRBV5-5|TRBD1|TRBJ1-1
TGTGCCAGCATGGACAGGGACCTGAACACTGAAGCTTTCTTT
CASMDRDLNTEAFF
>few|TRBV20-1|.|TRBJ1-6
TGCAGTGCTAGAGATAGGCAGGTTGAACCCCTCCACTTT
CSARDRQVEPLHF
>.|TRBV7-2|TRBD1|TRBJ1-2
TGTGCCAGCAGCCAAGATCTTAGGACAGGGAGAGGCGGCTACACCTTC
CASSQDLRTGRGGYTF
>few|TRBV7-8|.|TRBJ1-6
TGTGCCAGCAGCTTATACCCACGGCGCGGGGGGGGCTCACCCCTCCACTTT
CASSLYPRRGGGSPLHF
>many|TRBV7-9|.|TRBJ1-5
TGTGCCAGCAGCTTCGGGGGGTATGAGCAGCCCCAGCATTTT
CASSFGGYEQPQHF
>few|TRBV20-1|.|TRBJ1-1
TGCAGTGCCCCTGTTGGGGGCACTGAAGCTTTCTTT
CSAPVGGTEAFF
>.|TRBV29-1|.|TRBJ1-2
TGCAGCAGCCCGAGGCTCATGAGGGATGGCTACACCTTC
CSSPRLMRDGYTF
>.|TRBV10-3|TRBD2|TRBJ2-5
TGTGCCATCAGTGAAACTAGCGGGAGGCAGACCCAGTACTTC
CAISETSGRQTQYF
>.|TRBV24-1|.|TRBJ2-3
TGTGCCACCAGTGACCCGCTGATCCAGTATTTT
CATSDPLIQYF
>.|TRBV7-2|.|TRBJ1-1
TGTGCCAGCAGCTTATACAGGTCTGGGGCTGAAGCTTTCTTT
CASSLYRSGAEAFF
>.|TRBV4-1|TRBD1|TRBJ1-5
TGCGCCAGCAGCCATACCCCGGGACAGCCGAATCAGCCCCAGCATTTT
CASSHTPGQPNQPQHF
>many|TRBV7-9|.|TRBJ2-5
TGTGCCAGCAGCCCGGAGGGGGGAGAGACCCAGTACTTC
CASSPEGGETQYF
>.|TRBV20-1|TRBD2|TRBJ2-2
TGCAGTGCTAGGTCCTCAATCCTTCGGACTAGCGGGAGCGGGGAGCTGTTTTTT
CSARSSILRTSGSGELFF
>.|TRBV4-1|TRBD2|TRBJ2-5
TGCGCCAGCAGCCAAGATGCTAGCGGGGGGGAAGAGACCCAGTACTTC
CASSQDASGGEETQYF
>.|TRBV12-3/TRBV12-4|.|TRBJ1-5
TGTGCCAGCAGTTCCGACGCAGATCAGCCCCAGCATTTT
CASSSDADQPQHF
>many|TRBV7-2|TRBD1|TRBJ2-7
TGTGCCAGCAGTTCACAGGGGGCCCTTATCTACGAGCAGTACTTC
CASSSQGALIYEQYF
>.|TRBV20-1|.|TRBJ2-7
TGCAGTGCCCGTCCCGCCGGGACATTCTCCTACGAGCAGTACTTC
CSARPAGTFSYEQYF
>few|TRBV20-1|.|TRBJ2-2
TGCAGTGCCGCCCGGGGGAACACCGGGGAGCTGTTTTTT
CSAARGNTGELFF
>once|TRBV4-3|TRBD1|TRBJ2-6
TGCGCCAGTTCGACAGGGCCCCCCTCTGGGGCCAACGTCCTGACTTTC
CASSTGPPSGANVLTF
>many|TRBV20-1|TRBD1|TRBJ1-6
TGCAGTGCTAGACCGCTAGGACAGGGGGTTAATTCACCCCTCCACTTT
CSARPLGQGVNSPLHF
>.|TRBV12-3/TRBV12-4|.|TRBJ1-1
TGTGCCAGCAGCCATCCGGGACTCACTGAAGCTTTCTTT
CASSHPGLTEAFF
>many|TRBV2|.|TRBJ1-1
TGTGCCAGCAAGCGGGGGAACACTGAAGCTTTCTTT
CASKRGNTEAFF
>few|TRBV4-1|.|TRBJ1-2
TGCGCCAGCAGCCAAGAGATCACAGTTAACTATGGCTACACCTTC
CASSQEITVNYGYTF
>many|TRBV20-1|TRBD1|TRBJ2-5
TGCACTCCCCTCGGGACAGCCCAAGAGACCCAGTACTTC
CTPLGTAQETQYF
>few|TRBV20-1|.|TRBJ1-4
TGCAGTGCTAGAGACGGCAGCTCGGGGGAAAAACTGTTTTTT
CSARDGSSGEKLFF